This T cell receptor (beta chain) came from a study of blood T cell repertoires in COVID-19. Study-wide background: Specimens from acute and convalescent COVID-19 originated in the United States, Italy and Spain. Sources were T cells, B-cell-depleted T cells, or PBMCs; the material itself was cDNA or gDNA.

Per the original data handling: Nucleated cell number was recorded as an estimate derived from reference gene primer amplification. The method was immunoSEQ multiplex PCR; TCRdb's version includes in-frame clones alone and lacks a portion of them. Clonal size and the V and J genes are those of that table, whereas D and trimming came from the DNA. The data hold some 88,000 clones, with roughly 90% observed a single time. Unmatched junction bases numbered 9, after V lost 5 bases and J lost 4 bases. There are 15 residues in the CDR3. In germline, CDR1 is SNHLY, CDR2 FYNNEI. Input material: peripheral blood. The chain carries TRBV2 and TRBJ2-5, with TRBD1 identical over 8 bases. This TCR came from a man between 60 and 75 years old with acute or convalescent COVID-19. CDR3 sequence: CASSSGGLRRETQYF. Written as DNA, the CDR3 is TGTGCCAGCAGTTCAGGGGGCCTCCGGAGAGAGACCCAGTACTTC.